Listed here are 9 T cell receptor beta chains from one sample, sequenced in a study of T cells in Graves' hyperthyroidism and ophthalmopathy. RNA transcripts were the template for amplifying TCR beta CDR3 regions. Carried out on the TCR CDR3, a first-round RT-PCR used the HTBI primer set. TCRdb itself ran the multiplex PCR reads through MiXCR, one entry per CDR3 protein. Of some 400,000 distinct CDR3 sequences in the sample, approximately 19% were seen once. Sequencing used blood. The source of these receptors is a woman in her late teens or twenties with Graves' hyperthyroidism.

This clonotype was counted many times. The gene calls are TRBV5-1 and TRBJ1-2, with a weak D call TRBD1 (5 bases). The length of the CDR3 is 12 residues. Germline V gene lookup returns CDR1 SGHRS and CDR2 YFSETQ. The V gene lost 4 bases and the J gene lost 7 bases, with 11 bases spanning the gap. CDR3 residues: CASSGDRLGYTF. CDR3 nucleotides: TGCGCCAGCAGCGGGGACCGTCTTGGCTACACCTTC.

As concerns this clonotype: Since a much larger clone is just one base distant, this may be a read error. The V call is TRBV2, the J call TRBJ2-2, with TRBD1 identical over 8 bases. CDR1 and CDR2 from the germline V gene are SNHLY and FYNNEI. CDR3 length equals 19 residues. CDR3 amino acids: CASSVPRTGSGGFPGELCF. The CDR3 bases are TGTGCCAGCAGTGTGCCGAGGACAGGGAGCGGCGGATTTCCCGGGGAGCTGTGTTTT. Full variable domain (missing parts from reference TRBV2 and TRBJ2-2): EPEVTQTPSHQVTQMGQEVILRCVPISNHLYFYWYRQILGQKVEFLVSFYNNEISEKSEIFDDQFSVERPDGSNFTLKIRSTKLEDSAMYFCASSVPRTGSGGFPGELCFGEGSRLTVL.

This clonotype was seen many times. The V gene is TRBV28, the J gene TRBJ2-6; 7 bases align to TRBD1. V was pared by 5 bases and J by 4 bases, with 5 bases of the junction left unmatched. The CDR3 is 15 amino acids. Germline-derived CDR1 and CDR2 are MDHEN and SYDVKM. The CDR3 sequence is CASSRGRLGANVLTF. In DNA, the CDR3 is TGTGCCAGCAGTAGGGGGCGCCTGGGGGCCAACGTCCTGACTTTC.

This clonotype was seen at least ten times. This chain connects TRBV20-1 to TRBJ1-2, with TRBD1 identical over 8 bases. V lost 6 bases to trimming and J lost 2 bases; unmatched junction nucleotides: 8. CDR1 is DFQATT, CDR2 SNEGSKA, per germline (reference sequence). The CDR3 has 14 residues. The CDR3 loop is CSAPRRTGNYGYTF. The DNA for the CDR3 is TGCAGTGCCCCGAGAAGGACAGGGAACTATGGCTACACCTTC.

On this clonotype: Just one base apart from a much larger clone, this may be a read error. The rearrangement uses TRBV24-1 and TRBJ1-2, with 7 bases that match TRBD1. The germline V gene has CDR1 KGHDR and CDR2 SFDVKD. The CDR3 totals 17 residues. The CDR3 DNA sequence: TGTGCCACCAGTGATTTTCCGCGAAGGGGGCGAGTGGAAGGCTTCACCTTC. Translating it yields CATSDFPRRGRVEGFTF.

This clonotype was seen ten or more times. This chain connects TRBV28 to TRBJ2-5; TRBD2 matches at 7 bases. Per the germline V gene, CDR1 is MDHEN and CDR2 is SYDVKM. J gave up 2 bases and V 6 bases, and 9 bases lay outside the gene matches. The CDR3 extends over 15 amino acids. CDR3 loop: CASRRGPGGQETQYF. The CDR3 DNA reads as TGTGCCAGCAGGCGCGGGCCGGGGGGTCAAGAGACCCAGTACTTC.

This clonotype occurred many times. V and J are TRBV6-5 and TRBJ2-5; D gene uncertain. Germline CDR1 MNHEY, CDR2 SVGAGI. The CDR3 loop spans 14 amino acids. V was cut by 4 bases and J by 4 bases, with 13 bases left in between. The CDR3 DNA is TGTGCCAGCAGTTTATCCCGGTTCTCAGAGACCCAGTACTTC. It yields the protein CASSLSRFSETQYF.

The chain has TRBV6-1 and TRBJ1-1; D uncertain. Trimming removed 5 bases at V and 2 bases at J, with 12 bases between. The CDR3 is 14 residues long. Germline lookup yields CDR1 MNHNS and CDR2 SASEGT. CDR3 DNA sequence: TGTGCCAGCAGTCCCTGGGGATTAAACACTGAAGCTTTCTTT. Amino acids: CASSPWGLNTEAFF.

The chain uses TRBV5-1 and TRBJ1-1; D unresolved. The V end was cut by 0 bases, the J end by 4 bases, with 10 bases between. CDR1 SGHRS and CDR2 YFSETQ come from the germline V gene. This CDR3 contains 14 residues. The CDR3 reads CASSLEDSGTEAFF. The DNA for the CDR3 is TGCGCCAGCAGCTTGGAGGATTCGGGCACTGAAGCTTTCTTT. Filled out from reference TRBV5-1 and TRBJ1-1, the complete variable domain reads KAGVTQTPRYLIKTRGQQVTLSCSPISGHRSVSWYQQTPGQGLQFLFEYFSETQRNKGNFPGRFSGRQFSNSRSEMNVSTLELGDSALYLCASSLEDSGTEAFFGQGTRLTVV.